The clone carrying this T cell receptor beta chain was recorded at least ten times. Trimming removed 0 bases from V and 3 bases from J, with 21 bases in between. The germline CDR1 and CDR2 sequences are SGHKS and YYEKEE (reference sequence). The CDR3 loop spans 18 amino acids. Gene-specific TRAV and TRBV primers were used for first-strand cDNA, covering alpha and beta chains. Both a constant-region primer and a V-primer adapter served to amplify TCRs across about 20 PCR cycles. The mRNA which had been isolated was amplified by in vitro transcription. MiXCR was run by TCRdb on the reads, yielding one entry per CDR3 protein. This table has approximately 80,000 distinct CDR3 sequences, less than 20% appearing once. The sample is drawn from a study of low-dose radiotherapy and immunotherapy resistance in tumors. In the study overall: Per fraction, Cohort 1 was given 0.5 Gy every 2 weeks, for a total of 6.5 Gy. Patients' oral aspirin dose was 300 mg daily across four cycles from cycle 1 day 1.

Time point given: after trial treatment. Noted treatment: LDRT plus nivolumab, ipilimumab, low-dose cyclophosphamide and aspirin (RACIN trial). The chain combines TRBV5-5 with TRBJ1-1; D is undetermined. Material: PBMCs, obtained after low-dose radiotherapy plus immunotherapy. This TCR was recovered from a male donor with prostate cancer. The CDR3 reads CASSLARRPWRSHTEAFF. The DNA of the CDR3 is TGTGCCAGCAGCTTGGCCAGACGGCCTTGGCGATCTCACACTGAAGCTTTCTTT.